This passage covers 3 T cell receptor beta chains from one sample sequenced in a study of identical twins. TCRdb itself ran the 5' RACE reads through MiXCR, one entry per CDR3 protein. The sample holds about 520,000 distinct CDR3 sequences; roughly 21% are singletons and the top ten take about 0.93%. This sample also belongs to another study, concerning T cells expressing NK-cell markers.

Sequenced material: CD4+ T cells sorted from blood. Receptors were obtained from a woman aged 18-29 years in good health.

This clonotype was observed a handful of times. The V gene is TRBV7-9, the J gene TRBJ2-5; perhaps D is TRBD1 or TRBD2 (7 bases each). V lost 7 bases and J lost 5, with 11 bases in between. This CDR3 region has 12 residues. CDR1 and CDR2 from the germline V gene are SEHNR and FQNEAQ (reference sequence). The CDR3 here is CASTQGGETQYF. The CDR3 nucleotides are TGTGCCAGCACTCAGGGGGGGGAGACCCAGTACTTC.

This clonotype has a count of ten or more. V gene TRBV9 combines with J gene TRBJ1-5; TRBD1 might be the D (5 bases). CDR1 is SGDLS, CDR2 YYNGEE, per germline. V dropped 4 bases and J dropped 3 bases, with 11 bases sitting between them. The length of the CDR3 is 14 residues. CDR3: CASSRDVNNQPQHF. CDR3 DNA sequence: TGTGCCAGCAGCCGGGACGTAAACAATCAGCCCCAGCATTTT.

There are a few counts of this clonotype. CDR3 in amino acids: CASSQDSQDRVISPLHF. The CDR3 nucleotides are TGCGCCAGCAGCCAAGATTCCCAGGACAGGGTGATTTCACCCCTCCACTTT. The chain is built from TRBV4-3 and TRBJ1-6; 8 bases fit TRBD1. CDR3 size: 17 residues. Losses at the gene ends were 0 bases for V and 9 bases for J; bases not matched to a gene: 10. Germline CDR1 is LGHNA and CDR2 is YSLEER.